Each of the 22 T cell receptor beta chains below was sequenced from the same sample in a study of CD8 T cells in Susac syndrome. About 0.45 to 1 ug RNA was reverse transcribed with random hexamers. TCRdb ran MiXCR on the immunoSEQ multiplex PCR reads and lists one entry per CDR3 protein. Of approximately 120,000 distinct CDR3 sequences listed, 91% were seen once; the top ten hold around 0.25%. The sample consisted of CD8+ T cells from PBMCs. These receptors all stem from a human donor with multiple sclerosis.

Only one count was recorded for this clonotype. The gene calls are TRBV3-1 and TRBJ2-1; 7 nucleotides align to TRBD2. Trimming removed 5 bases from V and 3 bases from J; junction bases left unmatched: 1. CDR1 and CDR2 from the germline V gene are LGHDT and YNNKEL (reference sequence). CDR3 size: 13 residues. CDR3 sequence reads: CASSASGYNEQFF. In DNA form, the CDR3 reads TGTGCCAGCAGCGCTAGCGGCTACAATGAGCAGTTCTTC.

CDR3 DNA sequence: TGTGCCAGCAGTTACGGTAGCGGGTGGCGGGAGACCCAGTACTTC. Protein sequence: CASSYGSGWRETQYF. J is TRBJ2-5 and V is TRBV6-5, with 7 bases matching TRBD2. Trimming took 2 bases from V and 5 from J; bases not matched to a gene: 8. From germline, CDR1 is MNHEY and CDR2 SVGAGI. The CDR3 contains 15 residues.

The chain recombines TRBV6-5 with TRBJ2-5, with a weak D call TRBD2 (6 bases). V was shortened by 0 bases and J by 5 bases, with 19 bases between the two germline ends. This CDR3 region has 17 residues. CDR1 MNHEY and CDR2 SVGAGI come from the germline V gene. Here the CDR3 reads CASSYSGNWEAEETQYF. The CDR3 DNA reads TGTGCCAGCAGTTACTCAGGGAACTGGGAGGCGGAGGAGACCCAGTACTTC.

The chain uses TRBV15 and TRBJ2-7, with 7 nucleotides matching TRBD2. The CDR3 consists of 16 residues. With 1 base clipped from V and 0 bases from J, the junction kept 6 bases outside the gene matches. In germline, CDR1 is LNHNV, CDR2 YYDKDF (reference sequence). Written as DNA, the CDR3 is TGTGCCACCAGCAGAGTGGGTAGCGGGCTCTCCTACGAGCAGTACTTC. This codes for CATSRVGSGLSYEQYF.

With regard to this clonotype: Germline and junction disagree at one end, which may indicate a read error. The chain joins TRBV27 to TRBJ2-7, with no clear D. The CDR3 totals 13 residues. CDR1 is MNHEY and CDR2 is SMNVEV in the germline V gene (reference sequence). The CDR3 loop reads CASRLSTDHEQHF. The CDR3 nucleotides read TGTGCCAGCAGGCTTAGCACAGACCACGAGCAGCACTTC.

This sequence joins TRBV12-3 or TRBV12-4 and TRBJ1-2; 7 bases align to TRBD1. The CDR3 is 12 residues long. With 8 bases clipped from V and 8 bases from J, the junction kept 8 bases outside the gene matches. In DNA form, the CDR3 reads TGTGCCAGCGGGAAAAGGGGGCTGGGCTACACCTTC. Its translation: CASGKRGLGYTF.

The chain carries TRBV19 and TRBJ2-1, with D tentatively TRBD2 (5 bases). CDR3 length: 13 amino acids. The V gene's germline CDR1 is LNHDA and CDR2 SQIVND (reference sequence). V was trimmed by 5 bases and J by 7 bases, leaving 12 bases between them. The CDR3 loop is CASSLWTGNEQFF. CDR3 DNA sequence: TGTGCCAGTAGTCTTTGGACGGGGAATGAGCAGTTCTTC.

The V and J genes are TRBV19 and TRBJ2-2; the D is unclear. Germline values: CDR1 LNHDA, CDR2 SQIVND (reference sequence). The ends were cut back, 1 base at V and 8 bases at J, with 11 bases in the middle. The CDR3 has 14 amino acids. The CDR3 reads CASSIVIFGGELFF. In DNA, the CDR3 is TGTGCCAGTAGTATAGTCATCTTTGGAGGGGAGCTGTTTTTT.

The V call is TRBV7-9, the J call TRBJ2-1; 7 nucleotides agree with TRBD2. In germline, CDR1 is SEHNR, CDR2 FQNEAQ (reference sequence). CDR3 length equals 12 residues. J was trimmed by 10 bases and V by 6 bases; bases with no gene match: 6. The CDR3 DNA is TGTGCCAGCAGAGGCCTAGCGGACGAGCAGTTCTTC. It translates to CASRGLADEQFF.

This chain links TRBV3-1 with TRBJ2-7, with D unclear. In germline, CDR1 is LGHDT, CDR2 YNNKEL (reference sequence). Trimming took off 3 bases at V and 6 bases at J, with 15 bases between the two ends. The CDR3 is made up of 14 amino acids. This CDR3 reads CASSQGLRWGEQYF. CDR3 nucleotides: TGTGCCAGCAGCCAGGGCCTTCGATGGGGCGAGCAGTACTTC.

The chain combines TRBV4-1 with TRBJ2-3; 7 bases line up with TRBD2. V shed 4 bases, J shed 0 bases, and the junction held 10 bases outside the gene matches. Germline V gives CDR1 MGHRA, CDR2 YSYEKL. The CDR3 runs to 17 residues. CDR3 in amino acids: CASSPRLAEPSTDTQYF. CDR3 DNA sequence: TGCGCCAGCAGCCCTCGACTAGCAGAACCTAGCACAGATACGCAGTATTTT.

The rearrangement links TRBV7-2 to TRBJ2-7; D might be TRBD1 (5 bases). V lost 5 bases to trimming and J lost 2 bases, with 16 bases between them. The CDR3 is 15 residues long. Germline V gene sequence: CDR1 SGHTA, CDR2 FQGNSA. The CDR3 DNA follows: TGTGCCAGCAGCCCCCCCAGGGTTCTCCCCTACGAGCAGTACTTC. This translates into CASSPPRVLPYEQYF.

This chain uses TRBV10-3 with TRBJ1-2; D is possibly TRBD1 (5 bases). In germline, CDR1 is ENHRY, CDR2 SYGVKD. The CDR3 spans 14 residues. The V end lost 3 bases, the J end lost 5 bases, and 13 bases lay between the germline ends. CDR3 sequence: CAISEGERRYGYTF. In DNA form, the CDR3 reads TGTGCCATCAGTGAAGGGGAAAGAAGGTATGGCTACACCTTC.

V is TRBV2 and J is TRBJ2-1, with 7 bases matching TRBD2. V dropped 1 base and J dropped 8; count of bases not matched to a gene: 8. This CDR3 spans 15 amino acids. CDR1 and CDR2 (germline): SNHLY, FYNNEI. The CDR3 nucleotides read TGTGCCAGCAGTGAAGTCCAGCGGGAAGGGTATGAGCAGTTCTTC. Protein product: CASSEVQREGYEQFF.

This rearrangement joins TRBV27 to TRBJ1-5; D call uncertain. Germline-derived CDR1 and CDR2 are MNHEY and SMNVEV (reference sequence). V gave up 3 bases and J gave up 2 bases, with 5 bases separating them. The length of the CDR3 is 13 residues. The CDR3 here is CASSFSGNQPQHF. In DNA, the CDR3 is TGTGCCAGCAGTTTTTCTGGCAATCAGCCCCAGCATTTT.

The gene calls are TRBV5-1 and TRBJ1-1; D is unclear. V dropped 1 base and J dropped 1 base, with 5 bases sitting between them. Per germline, CDR1 SGHRS and CDR2 YFSETQ. The CDR3 contains 13 residues. CDR3 protein: CASSLWGNTEAFF. In DNA form, the CDR3 reads TGCGCCAGCAGCTTGTGGGGGAACACTGAAGCTTTCTTT.

The V call is TRBV29-1, the J call TRBJ2-2; TRBD1 agrees at 7 bases. Per the germline V gene, CDR1 is SQVTM and CDR2 is ANQGSEA. This CDR3 has 14 residues. The CDR3 is CSFRDSSNTGELFF. The CDR3 bases are TGCAGTTTCCGGGACAGCTCGAACACCGGGGAGCTGTTTTTT.

The chain uses TRBV12-3 or TRBV12-4 and TRBJ2-4; no clear D. The CDR3 runs 13 residues. Trimming took 11 bases from V and 5 from J, leaving 16 bases between them. The CDR3 protein is CAGSEGLENIQYF. In DNA form, the CDR3 reads TGTGCCGGAAGTGAAGGGCTCGAAAACATTCAGTACTTC.

This rearrangement joins TRBV29-1 to TRBJ2-5; D not resolved. There are 12 residues in the CDR3. Germline assignment: CDR1 SQVTM and CDR2 ANQGSEA. V lost 6 bases to trimming and J lost 2 bases, with 10 bases between them. The CDR3 nucleotides read TGCAGCGTCCCCTGGGATCAAGAGACCCAGTACTTC. The encoded protein is CSVPWDQETQYF.

This clonotype was observed a handful of times. CDR3 amino acids: CASSQGVEAFF. The DNA for the CDR3 is TGTGCCAGCAGCCAAGGGGTAGAAGCTTTCTTT. The chain joins TRBV4-2 to TRBJ1-1; D not resolved. The V end was cut by 1 base, the J end by 8 bases, with 5 bases between. The CDR3 spans 11 residues. CDR1 and CDR2 (germline): LGHNA, YNFKEQ.

The chain couples TRBV29-1 to TRBJ2-1; 7 positions agree with TRBD2. Germline V gives CDR1 SQVTM, CDR2 ANQGSEA. Germline trimming cut 7 bases from V and 7 bases from J; bases unmatched to any gene: 10. This CDR3 comprises 13 residues. The CDR3, as DNA: TGCAGCGCGGAGGCGGGAGTATCAAATGAGCAGTTCTTC. Protein: CSAEAGVSNEQFF.

The chain is built from TRBV28 and TRBJ2-5; TRBD1 or TRBD2 may be the D gene (5 bases each). With 4 bases removed from V and 2 bases from J, the gap between germline ends came to 17 bases. This CDR3 has 16 residues. From germline, CDR1 is MDHEN and CDR2 SYDVKM. The CDR3 DNA sequence: TGTGCCAGCAGTTATACCGGGACCGAAAGTCAAGAGACCCAGTACTTC. Protein: CASSYTGTESQETQYF.